Sequencing of this TCR beta chain was carried out in a study of cytomegalovirus exposure and HLA in healthy donors. Notes on the study in general: Prediction of most subjects' HLA-A and HLA-B alleles by TCR beta sequences was reportedly accurate. Further analysis, carried out later, found HLA-associated TCR beta chains more clonally expanded than equally common other chains. With high specificity and sensitivity, the classifier reportedly diagnosed cytomegalovirus status.

Use of 60 Vbeta and 13 Jbeta primers characterized the PCR. Data came from immunoSEQ multiplex PCR; TCRdb stores just in-frame clones and leaves some out. The sample lists about 77,000 clones, around 78% occurring once. Remarks on this clone: Antigen specificity is unknown.

Between the trimmed V and J ends, which lost 6 bases and 5 bases, there was a span of 11 bases. CDR3 size: 13 residues. Per germline, CDR1 SGHTA and CDR2 FQGNSA. What was sequenced was PBMCs. The receptor's source is a man aged 35 to 55 in good health and CMV-seronegative. The genes are TRBV7-2 and TRBJ2-1, with D maybe TRBD1 (6 bases). The CDR3 sequence is CASSPGQDNEQFF. The CDR3 region has the DNA TGTGCCAGCAGTCCGGGACAAGACAATGAGCAGTTCTTC.